This T cell receptor beta chain was sequenced during a study of blood T cell repertoires in COVID-19. Generated by immunoSEQ multiplex PCR, the TCRdb table keeps only in-frame clones and is missing some. Among tens of thousands of clones listed, 89% were seen once. This TCR was recovered from a man between 60 and 75 years old with active COVID-19. The sequenced sample was peripheral blood.

This CDR3 is CASRPVTGGSYGYTF. The CDR3, as DNA: TGTGCCAGCAGACCAGTGACAGGGGGCAGCTATGGCTACACCTTC. The chain uses TRBV28 and TRBJ1-2, with 10 bases identical to TRBD1. CDR1 and CDR2 (germline): MDHEN, SYDVKM. The CDR3 has 15 residues. The ends lost 6 bases at V and 4 bases at J; junction bases unmatched: 8.